The rows below give T cell receptor beta chains drawn from one sample of a study of T cell responses to AZD1222 COVID-19 vaccine. Clones were sequenced by immunoSEQ multiplex PCR, and TCRdb holds only the in-frame ones, with some missing. The sample records around 190,000 clones, almost 95% being singletons. Here the sequenced sample was peripheral blood, taken on day 0 of AZD1222 vaccination. Source of these receptors: an adult in good health. Both conserved end residues are part of each CDR3. The D gene is left open where the match is weak. Only part of the rows carry a size: once, few, many, or a class if the clone is expanded.

TRBV5-6	NA	TRBJ2-5	NA	TGTGCCAGCAGTTCGACAGTCCAAGAGACCCAGTACTTC	CASSSTVQETQYF
TRBV19	NA	TRBJ2-1	NA	TGTGCCAGTAGTATGCGGACTGGATACAATGAGCAGTTCTTC	CASSMRTGYNEQFF
TRBV14	NA	TRBJ1-1	NA	TGTGCCAGCAGCCCTGAGGGGCTCAACTACGTTGACACTGAAGCTTTCTTT	CASSPEGLNYVDTEAFF
TRBV27	NA	TRBJ1-6	NA	TGTGCCAGCAGTTTCAACTCGGGGGCTTCACCCCTCCACTTT	CASSFNSGASPLHF
TRBV7-8	NA	TRBJ1-2	NA	TGTGCCAGCAGCTTAGAGTACGGCGAACCCAGCTATGGCTACACCTTC	CASSLEYGEPSYGYTF
TRBV4-2	TRBD1	TRBJ1-2	NA	TGTGCCAGCAGCCAAGAAGACAGGGAGAACTATGGCTACACCTTC	CASSQEDRENYGYTF
TRBV7-2	TRBD1	TRBJ1-1	NA	TGTGCCAGCAGCCCGGCCGGGACAGGGATTGAAGCTTTCTTT	CASSPAGTGIEAFF
TRBV10-1	TRBD1	TRBJ1-1	NA	TGCGCCAGCAGTGGGGACAGTTTGAACACTGAAGCTTTCTTT	CASSGDSLNTEAFF
TRBV15	NA	TRBJ1-2	NA	TGTGCCACCAGCAGAGATGGGAATGGCTACACCTTC	CATSRDGNGYTF
TRBV23-1	TRBD1	TRBJ1-5	NA	TGCGCCAGCAGTCAGGTAGCTCGAAAGACAGGGGGCGGAGTAGGCAATCAGCCCCAGCATTTT	CASSQVARKTGGGVGNQPQHF
TRBV10-3	NA	TRBJ2-1	NA	TGTGCCATCAGCCGGGACACACTCGGGGATGAGCAGTTCTTC	CAISRDTLGDEQFF
TRBV19	NA	TRBJ2-2	NA	TGTGCCAGTAGCCCCAGGGAGGAGCTGTTTTTT	CASSPREELFF
TRBV27	TRBD2	TRBJ2-5	NA	TGTGCCAGCAGTCTAAGCGGGGGGCTCGGGGAGACCCAGTACTTC	CASSLSGGLGETQYF
TRBV9	TRBD2	TRBJ2-3	NA	TGTGCCAGCAGCCCGAGACTAGCGGGGGGCACAGATACGCAGTATTTT	CASSPRLAGGTDTQYF
TRBV7-9	TRBD1	TRBJ2-5	once	TGTGCCAGCAGCTTAGGGACAGGGGACGGGACCCAGTACTTC	CASSLGTGDGTQYF
TRBV19	NA	TRBJ1-2	NA	TGTGCCAGTAGTGAGGACGGTGGGAACTATGGCTACACCTTC	CASSEDGGNYGYTF
TRBV27	NA	TRBJ1-6	NA	TGTGCCAGCAGCATCCAGGGGCGAAATTCACCCCTCCACTTT	CASSIQGRNSPLHF
TRBV6-5	NA	TRBJ2-7	NA	TGTGCCAGCACCACTCAGGCGGTGCCGTGGGAGCAGTACTTC	CASTTQAVPWEQYF
TRBV28	NA	TRBJ1-5	NA	TGTGCCAGCAGCCCACCCCGTGGACGGCCTAATCAGCCCCAGCATTTT	CASSPPRGRPNQPQHF
TRBV6-6	NA	TRBJ1-4	NA	TGTGCCAGCAGTTACCTCGGGGAGGGATCTAATGAAAAACTGTTTTTT	CASSYLGEGSNEKLFF
TRBV6-1	NA	TRBJ1-2	NA	TGTGCCAGCAGTGAAGTGGGGGTAGGCTCCGGAAGCTACACCTTC	CASSEVGVGSGSYTF
TRBV27	NA	TRBJ1-1	NA	TGTGCCAGCAGTCTCAGACAGACCGGGAACACTGAAGCTTTCTTT	CASSLRQTGNTEAFF
TRBV30	NA	TRBJ1-1	NA	TGTGCCTGGAGTCCTTTGGGGGGATGGGACACTGAAGCTTTCTTT	CAWSPLGGWDTEAFF
TRBV19	NA	TRBJ2-1	NA	TGTGCCAGTAGCGTCAGGGGTCCCTACAATGAGCAGTTCTTC	CASSVRGPYNEQFF
TRBV30	NA	TRBJ1-1	NA	TGTGCCTGGAGTACCCGGGCCGAAGCTTTCTTT	CAWSTRAEAFF
TRBV6-6	TRBD1	TRBJ1-6	NA	TGTGCCACTTCACCGGGACAGGGGTTTTCACCCCTCCACTTT	CATSPGQGFSPLHF
TRBV2	NA	TRBJ1-5	NA	TGTGCCAGCAGTGCAGGGACCAATCAGCCCCAGCATTTT	CASSAGTNQPQHF
TRBV7-9	NA	TRBJ1-1	once	TGTGCCAGCAGCCCTCCCAGGGACACTGAAGCTTTCTTT	CASSPPRDTEAFF
TRBV29-1	NA	TRBJ2-2	NA	TGCAGCGTTGAGTACGGGGAGCTGTTTTTT	CSVEYGELFF
TRBV12-5	NA	TRBJ2-3	NA	TGTGCTAGTGGTTCAGCTCGCACAGATACGCAGTATTTT	CASGSARTDTQYF
TRBV7-8	NA	TRBJ1-2	NA	TGTGCCAGCAGCTTAGGACGGGGCTCTCGCTACACCTTC	CASSLGRGSRYTF
TRBV20-1	NA	TRBJ2-2	NA	TGCAGTGCTAGTCTGGGAGCCGGGGAGCTGTTTTTT	CSASLGAGELFF
TRBV6-5	NA	TRBJ1-4	NA	TGTGCCAGCAGGCGAGTTTGGGCTAATGAAAAACTGTTTTTT	CASRRVWANEKLFF
TRBV18	TRBD1	TRBJ1-2	once	TGTGCCAGCTCACCCACGGGACAGAACTATGGCTACACCTTC	CASSPTGQNYGYTF
TRBV11-1	NA	TRBJ2-3	NA	TGTGCCAGCAGCTTAGCGCGGACTTCCCCCTCGAACACAGATACGCAGTATTTT	CASSLARTSPSNTDTQYF
TRBV18	TRBD2	TRBJ2-1	NA	TGTGCCAGCTCACCACGGACTAGCGGGGGGGCCTACAATGAGCAGTTCTTC	CASSPRTSGGAYNEQFF
TRBV25-1	TRBD1	TRBJ2-6	NA	TGTGCCAGCAGTGACCTCGGACAGGTGGGGGCCAACGTCCTGACTTTC	CASSDLGQVGANVLTF
TRBV29-1	NA	TRBJ1-2	NA	TGCAGCGTTGACCATGCACCACCGGGACGCGCCTTC	CSVDHAPPGRAF
TRBV19	TRBD1	TRBJ1-2	NA	TGTGCCAGTAGCGACAGGGGAGCTAACTATGGCTACACCTTC	CASSDRGANYGYTF
TRBV7-2	NA	TRBJ1-2	NA	TGTGCCAGCAGCCGGGGTTATGGCTACACCTTC	CASSRGYGYTF
TRBV6-6	TRBD1	TRBJ1-2	NA	TGTGCCAGCAGTTACCGGACAGGGGGCGCGCATGGCTACACCTTC	CASSYRTGGAHGYTF
TRBV28	NA	TRBJ2-7	once	TGTGCCAGCAGGGAGGGACAGAACTACGAGCAGTACTTC	CASREGQNYEQYF
TRBV28	TRBD1	TRBJ1-3	NA	TGTGCCAGCAGTTCGACAGGGGTAAACACCATATATTTT	CASSSTGVNTIYF
TRBV5-4	TRBD1	TRBJ1-2	NA	TGTGCCAGCAGCCCCCAACCTATCGGGACAGGGAAGAGCTATGGCTACACCTTC	CASSPQPIGTGKSYGYTF
TRBV3-1/TRBV3-2	NA	TRBJ2-7	NA	TGTGCCAGCAGCCAAGACCCCGGTTACGAGCAGTACTTC	CASSQDPGYEQYF
TRBV19	NA	TRBJ1-5	NA	TGTGCCAGTAGTATAGACTGGACAGACGGGGAGAGCAATCAGCCCCAGCATTTT	CASSIDWTDGESNQPQHF
TRBV3-1/TRBV3-2	NA	TRBJ1-1	NA	TGTGCCAGCAGCCAAGCCATGGGTCGGGGGCCCACTGAAGCTTTCTTT	CASSQAMGRGPTEAFF
TRBV7-8	NA	TRBJ2-3	NA	TGTGCCAGCAGCTTACAGGGACAACCTAGCACAGATACGCAGTATTTT	CASSLQGQPSTDTQYF
TRBV9	TRBD2	TRBJ2-5	NA	TGTGCCAGCAGCGTAGGTGGTAGCGGGGGGCAAGAGACCCAGTACTTC	CASSVGGSGGQETQYF
TRBV6-4	TRBD1	TRBJ1-4	NA	TGTGCCAGCAGTGCCGGACAGGGCCAGACAACTAATGAAAAACTGTTTTTT	CASSAGQGQTTNEKLFF